This entry lists 29 T cell receptor beta chains sequenced from one sample in a study of sequential checkpoint blockade in melanoma. Treatment indicated: randomized to nivolumab then ipilimumab (arm A) or the reverse (arm B). This table comes from immunoSEQ multiplex PCR, and its TCRdb copy is limited to in-frame clones, with some not included. This sample carries some 5,100 clones, around 30% of them seen once, and the ten largest clones take 22%. The sample in question was tumor tissue (inferred from file names), obtained from a patient given nivolumab and ipilimumab in sequence. The receptors shown here come from a human donor with melanoma.

This clone was seen just once. The V and J genes are TRBV29-1 and TRBJ2-3, with TRBD2 matching over 11 bases. The CDR3 is 17 amino acids. V gave up 4 bases and J gave up 0 bases; unmatched junction bases: 9. CDR1 and CDR2 (germline): SQVTM, ANQGSEA. This CDR3 is CSVGGLAGFSSTDTQYF. CDR3 sequence (DNA): TGCAGCGTTGGAGGACTAGCGGGTTTTTCTAGCACAGATACGCAGTATTTT.

The chain employs TRBV10-2 and TRBJ2-1; the match to TRBD2 covers 9 bases. The germline V gene encodes CDR1 WSHSY and CDR2 SAAADI. V was pared by 5 bases and J by 6 bases, with 8 bases of the junction left unmatched. The CDR3 is 15 residues long. CDR3 DNA sequence: TGCGCCAGCAGTTCCATTAGCGGGGGACGCAATGAGCAGTTCTTC. This translates into CASSSISGGRNEQFF.

This clone was seen a few times. The chain carries TRBV6-8 and TRBJ2-1; tentative D call: TRBD2 (6 bases). The CDR3 runs 14 residues. Trimming cost V 5 bases and J 9 bases, with 17 bases left between them. Germline V gives CDR1 MNHGY, CDR2 SAAAGT. Written as DNA, the CDR3 is TGTGCCAGCAGTGGCTCGGGAGAGAGCTCTGAGCAGTTCTTC. Protein sequence: CASSGSGESSEQFF.

In this sample, this clone turned up many times. The J gene is TRBJ2-5, the V gene TRBV11-3, with TRBD1 matching over 11 bases. J lost 2 bases, V lost 3 bases, and 5 bases had no gene match. Per germline, CDR1 SGHNT and CDR2 YENEEA. The CDR3 loop spans 16 amino acids. Here the CDR3 DNA reads TGTGCCAGCAGCTTCTTTAGGGACAGGGGGCAAGAGACCCAGTACTTC. Amino acid sequence: CASSFFRDRGQETQYF.

This clone is judged large. The chain joins TRBV6-8 to TRBJ1-1, with unresolved D. Trimming shortened V by 5 bases and J by 1 base, and 5 bases separated the two germline ends. Per germline, CDR1 MNHGY and CDR2 SAAAGT. The CDR3 has 12 amino acids. CDR3 sequence: CASSRGNTEAFF. CDR3 in DNA: TGTGCCAGCAGTCGGGGGAACACTGAAGCTTTCTTT.

This clone counts as medium-sized. The chain links TRBV11-3 to TRBJ2-2; D may be TRBD1 (5 bases). Trimming removed 0 bases at V and 0 bases at J, with 20 bases between. From germline, CDR1 is SGHNT and CDR2 YENEEA. CDR3 length equals 20 residues. CDR3: CASSLERLGPGNTNTGELFF. As DNA, the CDR3 is TGTGCCAGCAGCTTAGAACGTTTGGGGCCAGGGAATACGAACACCGGGGAGCTGTTTTTT.

This clone was recorded at least ten times. The chain is built from TRBV11-3 and TRBJ2-6, with 7 bases fitting TRBD2. The V segment lost 5 bases and the J segment 0 bases; nucleotides outside the gene matches: 10. The germline V gene has CDR1 SGHNT and CDR2 YENEEA. This CDR3 spans 18 amino acids. The CDR3 bases are TGTGCCAGCAGCCCTATTATCGGGGAGGGCTCTGGGGCCAACGTCCTGACTTTC. Its translation: CASSPIIGEGSGANVLTF.

This clone was seen more than once but under ten times. The gene calls are TRBV2 and TRBJ2-7, with 16 nucleotides matching TRBD2. Germline CDR1 and CDR2: SNHLY and FYNNEI. The CDR3 loop spans 19 amino acids. The V gene end was trimmed by 5 bases and the J gene end by 0 bases; junction bases not matched to a gene: 10. CDR3 DNA: TGTGCCAGCAGTTCGACGCCGGGACTAGCGGGAGGGCCCTCCTACGAGCAGTACTTC. It specifies CASSSTPGLAGGPSYEQYF.

This clone occurred a few times. The V and J genes are TRBV29-1 and TRBJ1-1; D is ambiguous. Between the trimmed V and J ends, which lost 7 bases and 2 bases, there was a span of 11 bases. Per germline, CDR1 SQVTM and CDR2 ANQGSEA. The length of the CDR3 is 12 residues. The CDR3 spells CSGIWANTEAFF. For the CDR3, the DNA is TGCAGCGGTATATGGGCCAACACTGAAGCTTTCTTT.

This clone counts as medium-sized (0.01 to 0.1%). The chain is built from TRBV6-7 and TRBJ2-4, with D uncertain. TRBV6-7 is filed as an ORF, its function uncertain. The CDR3 runs 17 residues. Deletions cut 5 bases from V and 0 bases from J, with 17 bases between. CDR3 sequence: CASSKQRHALAKNIQYF. Here the CDR3 DNA reads TGTGCCAGCAGTAAACAAAGACACGCTCTAGCCAAAAACATTCAGTACTTC.

At least ten counts were recorded for this clone. J is TRBJ1-2 and V is TRBV11-3, with D possibly TRBD1 on 6 matching bases. The germline V and J ends were trimmed by 7 bases and 1 base, with 22 bases remaining between them. The CDR3 is 17 amino acids. In germline, CDR1 is SGHNT, CDR2 YENEEA. CDR3 sequence: CASTQLEGRGRNYGYTF. For the CDR3, the DNA is TGTGCCAGCACCCAACTCGAGGGACGGGGGCGTAACTATGGCTACACCTTC.

In its sample, this clone was seen a few times. This chain connects TRBV7-1 to TRBJ1-1; perhaps TRBD1 as D (5 bases). TRBV7-1 is classed as an ORF, of uncertain function. V lost 5 bases to trimming and J lost 13 bases, with 20 bases between them. This CDR3 is built from 13 residues. In nucleotides, the CDR3 is TGTGCCAGCAGCACCGGGGGACCCGGGTTTGATTTCTTT. Its translation: CASSTGGPGFDFF.

This chain uses TRBV4-1 with TRBJ2-7, with D maybe TRBD1 (6 bases). V lost 0 bases, J lost 6 bases, and 15 bases lay in between. There are 15 residues in the CDR3. The germline V gene has CDR1 MGHRA and CDR2 YSYEKL. The CDR3 nucleotides read TGCGCCAGCAGCCAAGACCCCCGAACAGGGAGCGAGCAGTACTTC. This encodes CASSQDPRTGSEQYF.

Only a few counts were recorded for this clone. V and J are TRBV28 and TRBJ1-2; 10 nucleotides align to TRBD1. In germline, CDR1 is MDHEN, CDR2 SYDVKM. The CDR3 contains 13 residues. Germline trimming cut 6 bases from V and 3 bases from J; bases unmatched to any gene: 1. CDR3 in amino acids: CASRGTGDYGYTF. DNA of the CDR3: TGTGCCAGCAGGGGGACAGGGGACTATGGCTACACCTTC.

This chain connects TRBV11-3 to TRBJ2-3, with D possibly being TRBD1 or TRBD2 (6 bases each). The germline gives CDR1 SGHNT, CDR2 YENEEA. Trimming shortened V by 6 bases and J by 2 bases, and 12 bases separated the two germline ends. This CDR3 spans 14 amino acids. The CDR3 reads CASSLGGITDTQYF. As DNA, the CDR3 is TGTGCCAGCAGTCTGGGGGGCATCACAGATACGCAGTATTTT. The complete variable domain, with remaining parts taken from reference TRBV11-3 and TRBJ2-3, reads EAGVVQSPRYKIIEKKQPVAFWCNPISGHNTLYWYLQNLGQGPELLIRYENEEAVDDSQLPKDRFSAERLKGVDSTLKIQPAELGDSAVYLCASSLGGITDTQYFGPGTRLTVL.

The chain uses TRBV6-8 and TRBJ1-3, with D possibly matching TRBD1 (5 bases). Trimming pared 5 bases from V and 0 bases from J, leaving 8 bases between. The CDR3 is 14 residues long. In germline, CDR1 is MNHGY, CDR2 SAAAGT. CDR3: CASSQGLSGNTIYF. The CDR3 region has the DNA TGTGCCAGCAGTCAGGGCCTCTCTGGAAACACCATATATTTT.

This clone was seen ten or more times. This chain connects TRBV6-8 to TRBJ2-7; D remains unclear. Germline V CDR1 and CDR2: MNHGY, SAAAGT. The CDR3 loop spans 13 amino acids. Trimming removed 5 bases from V and 2 bases from J, with 10 bases in between. CDR3: CASSAQPTYEQYF. CDR3 nucleotide sequence: TGTGCCAGCAGTGCGCAACCAACCTACGAGCAGTACTTC.

This clone was observed a handful of times. The CDR3 nucleotides are TGTGCCAGCAGTTTGGGGAGTGGAAACATTCAGTACTTC. This codes for CASSLGSGNIQYF. The chain is built from TRBV6-8 and TRBJ2-4; D is possibly TRBD2 (5 bases). CDR3 size: 13 residues. V dropped 4 bases and J dropped 6 bases, with 10 bases sitting between them. The V gene's germline CDR1 is MNHGY and CDR2 SAAAGT.

This chain links TRBV29-1 with TRBJ1-2; TRBD1 might be the D (5 bases). With 4 bases removed from V and 2 bases from J, the gap between germline ends came to 8 bases. Germline values: CDR1 SQVTM, CDR2 ANQGSEA. This CDR3 has 12 residues. This chain's CDR3 is CSVVTGNYGYTF. The CDR3 nucleotides read TGCAGCGTTGTAACAGGAAACTATGGCTACACCTTC. Variable domain in full (rest from reference TRBV29-1 and TRBJ1-2): SAVISQKPSRDICQRGTSLTIQCQVDSQVTMMFWYRQQPGQSLTLIATANQGSEATYESGFVIDKFPISRPNLTFSTLTVSNMSPEDSSIYLCSVVTGNYGYTFGSGTRLTVV.

The genes are TRBV16 and TRBJ1-2; a possible D gene is TRBD1 (6 bases). The CDR3 spans 16 residues. Germline loops: CDR1 KGHSY, CDR2 FQNENV. V dropped 0 bases and J dropped 0 bases, with 11 bases sitting between them. CDR3 amino acids: CASSQSYRASNYGYTF. The CDR3 nucleotides read TGTGCCAGCAGCCAATCGTACAGGGCATCTAACTATGGCTACACCTTC.

This clone has a count of ten or more. The chain combines TRBV11-3 with TRBJ2-1, with 11 nucleotides matching TRBD2. Germline assignment: CDR1 SGHNT and CDR2 YENEEA. Trimming removed 2 bases from V and 6 bases from J; junction bases left unmatched: 3. The CDR3 extends over 15 amino acids. The CDR3, as DNA: TGTGCCAGCAGCTTACTAGCGGGGGGACGCAATGAGCAGTTCTTC. This sequence encodes CASSLLAGGRNEQFF. Supplemented by reference TRBV11-3 and TRBJ2-1, the full variable domain reads EAGVVQSPRYKIIEKKQPVAFWCNPISGHNTLYWYLQNLGQGPELLIRYENEEAVDDSQLPKDRFSAERLKGVDSTLKIQPAELGDSAVYLCASSLLAGGRNEQFFGPGTRLTVL.

This clone appeared a few times. This chain links TRBV6-8 with TRBJ2-7; D is undetermined. CDR1 MNHGY and CDR2 SAAAGT come from the germline V gene. This CDR3 region has 13 residues. V shed 10 bases and J shed 5 bases, with 18 bases lying between them. CDR3 DNA: TGTGCCACTCAGAACCTCCCGTACGACGAGCAGTACTTC. Translated, it gives CATQNLPYDEQYF.

This clone was found a few times. The chain joins TRBV9 to TRBJ1-5, with 7 bases aligning to TRBD1. J lost 9 bases, V lost 3 bases, and 15 bases had no gene match. CDR1 SGDLS and CDR2 YYNGEE come from the germline V gene. This CDR3 is built from 16 residues. CDR3 region: CASSDRRAPNRGPQHF. The CDR3 DNA follows: TGTGCCAGCAGCGACCGTAGGGCCCCCAACAGGGGGCCCCAGCATTTT.

This clone was detected a few times. This chain uses TRBV28 with TRBJ1-3, with D perhaps TRBD1 (5 bases). Germline V gene sequence: CDR1 MDHEN, CDR2 SYDVKM. This CDR3 has 15 residues. The V and J ends lost 10 bases and 0 bases respectively, with 16 bases between them. The CDR3 loop reads CATGRRFSSGNTIYF. The CDR3 bases are TGTGCCACGGGGCGGCGTTTTAGCTCTGGAAACACCATATATTTT.

The V call is TRBV19, the J call TRBJ2-3; 10 bases fit TRBD2. V dropped 1 base and J dropped 2; count of bases not matched to a gene: 6. Germline assignment: CDR1 LNHDA and CDR2 SQIVND (reference sequence). The CDR3 has 17 residues. The CDR3 sequence: CASSIGRTSGYTDTQYF. In nucleotides, the CDR3 is TGTGCCAGTAGTATAGGTCGGACTAGCGGATACACAGATACGCAGTATTTT.

The chain joins TRBV18 to TRBJ1-1, with D perhaps TRBD1 (5 bases). V was cut by 3 bases and J by 6 bases, with 17 bases left in between. The CDR3 sequence is 15 residues long. CDR1 KGHSH and CDR2 LQKENI come from the germline V gene. CDR3 DNA sequence: TGTGCCAGCTCACCGGGATCCAGGGATGGCGCTGAAGCTTTCTTT. Its protein is CASSPGSRDGAEAFF.

The V call is TRBV15, the J call TRBJ2-7, with TRBD1 matching over 8 bases. The CDR3 is made up of 15 amino acids. Trimming took 4 bases from V and 2 from J; bases not matched to a gene: 7. Germline V gene sequence: CDR1 LNHNV, CDR2 YYDKDF (reference sequence). The CDR3 DNA is TGTGCCACCAGCACGCGGACAGGGACACCCTACGAGCAGTACTTC. Translation gives CATSTRTGTPYEQYF.

The J gene is TRBJ2-7, the V gene TRBV7-6, with 8 positions matching TRBD2. Germline CDR1 reads SGHVS; CDR2 reads FNYEAQ. Trimming cost V 5 bases and J 0 bases; bases outside gene matches: 3. This CDR3 has 14 residues. The CDR3, as DNA: TGTGCCAGCAGCAGCGGGGGTAGCTCCTACGAGCAGTACTTC. This sequence encodes CASSSGGSSYEQYF.

This clone has just a few counts. V is TRBV9 and J is TRBJ1-2; 9 bases are a match to TRBD1. Germline CDR1 SGDLS, CDR2 YYNGEE. There are 14 residues in the CDR3. The V gene end was trimmed by 4 bases and the J gene end by 8 bases; junction bases not matched to a gene: 9. The CDR3 sequence: CASSTTGGAGGYTF. The CDR3 region has the DNA TGTGCCAGCAGCACAACAGGGGGCGCTGGAGGCTACACCTTC.